These T cell receptor beta chains were read from a single sample in a study of Graves' ophthalmopathy and Graves' hyperthyroidism. Via MiXCR, TCRdb re-called the multiplex PCR reads, giving one row per CDR3 protein. The table shows 200,000 to 250,000 distinct CDR3 sequences, with 20% to 25% occurring only once. Specimen: peripheral blood. Every receptor here comes from a woman aged 45 to 65 with Graves' ophthalmopathy. Both conserved end residues are part of each CDR3. A D gene is named only where the DNA matches it firmly. Expanded clones are given a class, and other clones once, few, many or no size at all.

cdr3_aa cdr3_nt d_call v_call clone_size j_call
CASMGTEAFF TGTGCCAGCATGGGAACTGAAGCTTTCTTT - TRBV6-1 few TRBJ1-1
CASSLQTKNIQYF TGTGCCAGCAGCTTACAAACCAAAAACATTCAGTACTTC - TRBV7-2 many TRBJ2-4
CASSFRDSYSGNTIYF TGTGCCAGCAGTTTCCGGGACTCATATTCTGGAAACACCATATATTTT - TRBV12-3/TRBV12-4 many TRBJ1-3
CASSIPGSGNTIYF TGTGCCAGTAGTATTCCAGGGAGCGGAAACACCATATATTTT - TRBV19 many TRBJ1-3
CASTLRGSTYEQYF TGTGCCAGCACCCTCCGGGGCTCCACCTACGAGCAGTACTTC - TRBV28 many TRBJ2-7
CASRRAGTGVREQYF TGTGCCAGCCGACGAGCCGGGACAGGGGTTCGCGAGCAGTACTTC TRBD1 TRBV27 many TRBJ2-7
CASSRAELSYNEQFF TGTGCCAGCAGTCGGGCGGAGTTGTCCTACAATGAGCAGTTCTTC - TRBV6-1 - TRBJ2-1
CASSIRTENTEAFF TGTGCCAGCAGTATCCGGACAGAGAACACTGAAGCTTTCTTT - TRBV12-3/TRBV12-4 many TRBJ1-1
CATSDGLAGAQETQYF TGTGCCACCAGTGATGGGCTAGCGGGAGCCCAAGAGACCCAGTACTTC TRBD2 TRBV24-1 once TRBJ2-5
CASSQMSGRARETQYF TGTGCCAGCAGCCAAATGAGCGGGAGGGCCAGGGAGACCCAGTACTTC TRBD2 TRBV4-2 many TRBJ2-5
CASSASGVHLEYF TGTGCCAGTAGTGCTAGCGGGGTCCACTTGGAGTACTTC TRBD2 TRBV19 few TRBJ2-4
CASSIREQETQYF TGTGCCAGTAGTATAAGAGAGCAAGAGACCCAGTACTTC - TRBV19 - TRBJ2-5
CASSSQAHRGAWNEQYF TGTGCCAGCAGTTCGCAGGCCCACCGGGGGGCTTGGAACGAGCAGTACTTC - TRBV27 - TRBJ2-7
CAIRRQGDTEAFF TGTGCCATCAGAAGACAGGGGGACACTGAAGCTTTCTTT TRBD1 TRBV10-3 many TRBJ1-1
CATLLNTEAFF TGTGCCACCCTCCTGAACACTGAAGCTTTCTTT - TRBV10-3 many TRBJ1-1
CASSYAVQYYEQYF TGTGCCAGCAGTTACGCGGTGCAGTACTACGAGCAGTACTTC - TRBV6-5 many TRBJ2-7
CASNQGWETQYF TGTGCCAGCAACCAAGGCTGGGAGACCCAGTACTTC - TRBV6-2/TRBV6-3 many TRBJ2-5
CASSLSWISGRELGETQYF TGTGCCAGCAGTTTATCCTGGATTAGCGGGAGGGAGCTGGGGGAGACCCAGTACTTC TRBD2 TRBV12-3/TRBV12-4 - TRBJ2-5
CASSRLSVGGELFF TGTGCCAGTAGTCGTCTTTCAGTCGGCGGGGAGCTGTTTTTT - TRBV19 few TRBJ2-2
CASSLRAGGRTEAFF TGTGCCAGCAGTTTACGGGCAGGAGGTCGGACTGAAGCTTTCTTT - TRBV12-3/TRBV12-4 many TRBJ1-1
CASSANGPEAFF TGCGCCAGCAGCGCGAATGGGCCTGAAGCTTTCTTT - TRBV4-1 many TRBJ1-1
CASSFTGDYGYTF TGCGCCAGCAGCTTCACAGGGGACTATGGCTACACCTTC TRBD1 TRBV5-1 many TRBJ1-2
CATRRIAGKGEQYF TGTGCCACCAGACGGATCGCGGGGAAAGGCGAGCAGTACTTC - TRBV15 few TRBJ2-7
CSVDGQLNTEAFF TGCAGCGTTGATGGTCAGCTGAACACTGAAGCTTTCTTT - TRBV29-1 many TRBJ1-1
CASSSSTGGWETQYF TGTGCCAGCAGTTCGTCGACAGGGGGCTGGGAGACCCAGTACTTC TRBD1 TRBV7-3 many TRBJ2-5
CASSEEGARVSPLHF TGTGCCAGCAGTGAAGAAGGGGCCAGAGTTTCACCCCTCCACTTT - TRBV2 many TRBJ1-6
CASSSGLAGVKVAKNIQYF TGTGCCAGCAGTTCCGGACTAGCGGGAGTTAAGGTTGCCAAAAACATTCAGTACTTC TRBD2 TRBV6-5 many TRBJ2-4
CASSRSRVYEQYF TGTGCCAGCAGTCGAAGCAGGGTATACGAGCAGTACTTC - TRBV11-2 many TRBJ2-7
CSGRQGRVDIETQYF TGCAGCGGACGACAGGGACGGGTGGATATTGAGACCCAGTACTTC TRBD1 TRBV29-1 many TRBJ2-5
CASSQHRGEQYF TGTGCCAGCAGCCAACACAGGGGCGAGCAGTACTTC TRBD1 TRBV5-5 many TRBJ2-7
CAWSVGQGAYEQYF TGTGCCTGGAGTGTAGGTCAGGGGGCCTACGAGCAGTACTTC TRBD1 TRBV30 many TRBJ2-7
CASSSPRDGRTEAFF TGTGCCAGCAGTTCACCCAGGGATGGTCGGACTGAAGCTTTCTTT - TRBV6-6 many TRBJ1-1
CASSDLRAEILNTEAFF TGTGCCAGCAGCGACTTGAGAGCGGAGATTTTAAACACTGAAGCTTTCTTT - TRBV12-3/TRBV12-4 - TRBJ1-1
CASSLGDYRGGLFF TGTGCCAGCAGCTTAGGGGACTACCGAGGGGGGCTGTTTTTT - TRBV7-2 many TRBJ2-2
CASSLAGAPANIQYF TGTGCCAGCAGCTTAGCAGGGGCCCCGGCCAACATTCAGTACTTC - TRBV11-2 - TRBJ2-4
CASSPWGEAKNIQYF TGTGCCAGCAGCCCCTGGGGGGAAGCCAAAAACATTCAGTACTTC - TRBV28 - TRBJ2-4
CASSLAGLFGGELFF TGTGCCAGCAGCTTGGCCGGGCTCTTCGGCGGGGAGCTGTTTTTT - TRBV5-4 few TRBJ2-2
CASSKTGTGREQYF TGTGCCAGCAGCAAGACCGGGACAGGGCGCGAGCAGTACTTC TRBD1 TRBV7-8 many TRBJ2-7
CATSRPPGQGSYGYTF TGTGCCACCAGCAGACCTCCGGGACAGGGTAGTTATGGCTACACCTTC TRBD1 TRBV15 many TRBJ1-2
CSARFPGNTEAFF TGCAGTGCTAGATTCCCAGGGAACACTGAAGCTTTCTTT - TRBV20-1 many TRBJ1-1